This T cell receptor (beta chain) was found in a study of cytotoxic CD8 clonotypes in ibrutinib-treated CLL. Findings and limits, study-wide: At ibrutinib response, clonality increased, and at progression it declined back toward baseline. Public clonotypes were seen rarely and were contracted or stable on treatment.

Method: immunoSEQ multiplex PCR; TCRdb's copy keeps in-frame clones and lacks some. The sample lists 250,000 to 350,000 clones; approximately 76% were seen once. Turning to this clone: What it recognizes is unknown.

This CDR3 has 15 amino acids. From germline, CDR1 is PRHDT and CDR2 FYEKMQ (reference sequence). V shed 4 bases and J 4 bases; nucleotides not matched to a gene: 8. The chain uses TRBV13 and TRBJ2-7; TRBD1 matches 9 bases. This receptor was obtained from a human donor with chronic lymphocytic leukemia. The sample was PBMCs, taken at disease progression, from a patient treated with ibrutinib. DNA for the CDR3: TGTGCCAGCAGCTCACCCGGGACAGGGAGGTACGAGCAGTACTTC. As protein: CASSSPGTGRYEQYF.